This T cell receptor beta chain was captured by sequencing in a study of blood T cell repertoires in COVID-19. Libraries were prepared by immunoSEQ multiplex PCR; TCRdb keeps only in-frame clonotypes and omits some of them. In the table there are about 160,000 clones, roughly 80% of which are singletons. With 1 base removed from V and 5 bases from J, the gap between germline ends came to 6 bases. CDR1 is SGHAT and CDR2 is FQDESV in the germline V gene (reference sequence). CDR3 length: 12 residues. The receptor comes from a woman between 40 and 55 years old with acute COVID-19. Sequenced: PBMCs or T cells enriched from blood (not recorded which). J is TRBJ2-7 and V is TRBV11-1, with D tentatively TRBD2 (6 bases). The CDR3 DNA reads TGTGCCAGCAGCTTAGGCGGGAACGAGCAGTACTTC. Protein sequence: CASSLGGNEQYF.